A single sample is the source of the 17 T cell receptor beta chains below, sequenced in a study of beta chain features in type 1 diabetes. The entirety of the isolated RNA underwent reverse transcription, so expressed TCRB transcripts were sequenced. The repertoire was sequenced with immunoSEQ multiplex PCR; TCRdb's copy has only in-frame clones and lacks some. The sample includes 860,000 or so clones, 17% of them seen just once. Sequences were obtained from naive CD4+ T cells from blood. Receptors were obtained from a woman younger than 35 in good health.

The chain recombines TRBV6-5 with TRBJ2-7; 13 positions agree with TRBD2. In germline, CDR1 is MNHEY, CDR2 SVGAGI. Germline trimming cut 0 bases from V and 6 bases from J; bases unmatched to any gene: 2. The CDR3 is made up of 15 amino acids. The CDR3: CASSYSGTSGTEQYF. DNA of the CDR3: TGTGCCAGCAGTTACTCCGGGACTAGCGGGACCGAGCAGTACTTC.

This clone was seen only a few times. The rearrangement joins TRBV4-3 to TRBJ2-2; 8 bases agree with TRBD2. Germline assignment: CDR1 LGHNA and CDR2 YSLEER. The V segment lost 0 bases and the J segment 6 bases; nucleotides outside the gene matches: 3. The CDR3 loop spans 15 amino acids. The CDR3 region is CASSQEGTRAGELFF. CDR3 nucleotide sequence: TGCGCCAGCAGCCAAGAAGGGACTAGGGCCGGGGAGCTGTTTTTT.

This clone was found a few times. V and J are TRBV6-5 and TRBJ1-1; the match to TRBD1 covers 8 bases. The CDR3 extends over 16 amino acids. V was pared by 2 bases and J by 7 bases, with 12 bases of the junction left unmatched. Germline-derived CDR1 and CDR2 are MNHEY and SVGAGI. This chain's CDR3 is CASSYASTGDGGEAFF. CDR3 nucleotides: TGTGCCAGCAGTTACGCCTCGACAGGGGACGGAGGTGAAGCTTTCTTT.

The chain is built from TRBV27 and TRBJ2-4; possibly TRBD1 for D (6 bases). Trimming cost V 2 bases and J 0 bases, with 14 bases left between them. The CDR3 extends over 17 amino acids. The germline CDR1 and CDR2 sequences are MNHEY and SMNVEV (reference sequence). CDR3 residues: CASSLIGGHLAKNIQYF. The CDR3 nucleotides are TGTGCCAGCAGTTTAATAGGGGGACATTTAGCCAAAAACATTCAGTACTTC.

V is TRBV25-1 and J is TRBJ1-4, with a tentative D call TRBD1 (6 bases). V shed 4 bases and J shed 7 bases, with 16 bases lying between them. Germline CDR1 MGHDK, CDR2 SYGVNS. This CDR3 comprises 15 residues. The CDR3 sequence: CASSGPDRLSEKLFF. As DNA, the CDR3 is TGTGCCAGCAGTGGACCCGACAGGTTGTCTGAAAAACTGTTTTTT.

The rearrangement joins TRBV11-2 to TRBJ1-4; no clear D. Trimming left V 5 bases short and J 8 bases short, with 12 bases between. There are 13 residues in the CDR3. Germline values: CDR1 SGHAT, CDR2 FQNNGV. CDR3 bases: TGTGCCAGCAGCCTTATTCGGGTCGAAAAACTGTTTTTT. It encodes CASSLIRVEKLFF.

The chain is built from TRBV27 and TRBJ2-7; TRBD2 matches at 12 bases. Germline V gene sequence: CDR1 MNHEY, CDR2 SMNVEV (reference sequence). V lost 7 bases, J lost 2 bases, and 12 bases stayed unmatched. The CDR3 loop spans 17 amino acids. CDR3 residues: CASMAGLAGRSPYEQYF. CDR3 sequence (DNA): TGTGCCAGCATGGCAGGACTAGCGGGACGGTCCCCCTACGAGCAGTACTTC.

In this sample, this clone turned up a few times. The V gene is TRBV19, the J gene TRBJ2-1; perhaps TRBD2 as D (6 bases). CDR3 length: 16 amino acids. V lost 1 base and J 3 bases, leaving 13 bases between the germline ends. Per germline, CDR1 LNHDA and CDR2 SQIVND (reference sequence). CDR3 DNA: TGTGCCAGTAGTATAGCGGGAGCCATCAGCTACAATGAGCAGTTCTTC. It yields the protein CASSIAGAISYNEQFF.

This clone was detected only a few times. The genes are TRBV4-2 and TRBJ2-2; perhaps TRBD2 as D (5 bases). V dropped 1 base and J dropped 8 bases, with 14 bases sitting between them. The CDR3 extends over 15 amino acids. CDR1 LGHNA and CDR2 YNFKEQ come from the germline V gene. The CDR3, as DNA: TGTGCCAGCAGCCAAGTAACAGAGGGTATGGGGGAGCTGTTTTTT. It yields the protein CASSQVTEGMGELFF.

In this sample, this clone turned up a few times. V gene TRBV5-6 combines with J gene TRBJ2-3; TRBD2 aligns across 7 bases. Germline-derived CDR1 and CDR2 are SGHDT and YYEEEE. Unmatched junction bases numbered 7, after V lost 3 bases and J lost 0 bases. This CDR3 is built from 16 residues. The CDR3 bases are TGTGCCAGCAGCTCTCTAGCGGAACCTAGCACAGATACGCAGTATTTT. It translates to CASSSLAEPSTDTQYF.

The chain carries TRBV7-9 and TRBJ2-5; D uncertain. Germline CDR1 reads SEHNR; CDR2 reads FQNEAQ (reference sequence). Trimming cost V 7 bases and J 2 bases, with 5 bases left between them. CDR3 length: 11 amino acids. The CDR3 bases are TGTGCCAGCATCGGTCAAGAGACCCAGTACTTC. Protein: CASIGQETQYF. Full variable domain (remainder filled in from reference TRBV7-9 and TRBJ2-5): DTGVSQNPRHKITKRGQNVTFRCDPISEHNRLYWYRQTLGQGPEFLTYFQNEAQLEKSRLLSDRFSAERPKGSFSTLEIQRTEQGDSAMYLCASIGQETQYFGPGTRLLVL.

This clone was seen a handful of times. J is TRBJ2-2 and V is TRBV7-9; D is unclear. This CDR3 spans 12 amino acids. The germline gives CDR1 SEHNR, CDR2 FQNEAQ (reference sequence). Trimming took 7 bases from V and 5 from J, leaving 8 bases between them. As DNA, the CDR3 is TGTGCCAGCATTTGGGGAACCGGGGAGCTGTTTTTT. Its protein is CASIWGTGELFF.

In this sample, this clone turned up a few times. V is TRBV6-5 and J is TRBJ2-1; the D is unclear. This CDR3 region has 11 residues. V shed 5 bases and J shed 9 bases, with 8 bases lying between them. Germline-derived CDR1 and CDR2 are MNHEY and SVGAGI. The CDR3 coding sequence is TGTGCCAGCAGTCGGTCGGGTGAGCAGTTCTTC. Amino acids: CASSRSGEQFF.

In DNA, the CDR3 is TGTGCCAGCACCCTTATGGTAGGGGGAGAGACCCAGTACTTC. Translating it yields CASTLMVGGETQYF. The rearrangement links TRBV5-4 to TRBJ2-5, with D possibly TRBD1 on 6 matching bases. Germline CDR1 is SGHNT and CDR2 is YYREEE (reference sequence). This CDR3 spans 14 amino acids. The V end was cut by 6 bases, the J end by 4 bases, with 16 bases between. Full variable domain (outside the CDR3, taken from reference TRBV5-4 and TRBJ2-5): ETGVTQSPTHLIKTRGQQVTLRCSSQSGHNTVSWYQQALGQGPQFIFQYYREEENGRGNFPPRFSGLQFPNYSSELNVNALELDDSALYLCASTLMVGGETQYFGPGTRLLVL.

This chain uses TRBV25-1 with TRBJ1-1; weak D call: TRBD1 (6 bases). The CDR3 runs 14 residues. Trimming cost V 4 bases and J 2 bases, with 11 bases left between them. CDR1 is MGHDK and CDR2 is SYGVNS in the germline V gene. The CDR3 is CASSVGGSNTEAFF. CDR3 nucleotides: TGTGCCAGCAGTGTAGGGGGGAGCAACACTGAAGCTTTCTTT. Looking up the rest from reference TRBV25-1 and TRBJ1-1 gives the full variable domain: EADIYQTPRYLVIGTGKKITLECSQTMGHDKMYWYQQDPGMELHLIHYSYGVNSTEKGDLSSESTVSRIRTEHFPLTLESARPSHTSQYLCASSVGGSNTEAFFGQGTRLTVV.

This chain connects TRBV5-4 to TRBJ2-4; 7 bases fit TRBD2. The CDR3 has 13 amino acids. CDR1 SGHNT and CDR2 YYREEE come from the germline V gene (reference sequence). Trimming cost V 0 bases and J 8 bases; bases outside gene matches: 2. CDR3 residues: CASSLAREDIQYF. As DNA, the CDR3 is TGTGCCAGCAGCTTGGCTCGGGAGGACATTCAGTACTTC.

The CDR3 is CASSLAFSDTQYF. DNA for the CDR3: TGTGCCAGCAGCTTGGCCTTCTCAGATACGCAGTATTTT. The chain is built from TRBV5-4 and TRBJ2-3; D is ambiguous. Trimming removed 0 bases at V and 4 bases at J, with 6 bases between. CDR3 length equals 13 residues. Germline CDR1 reads SGHNT; CDR2 reads YYREEE (reference sequence). Based on the CDR3 plus reference TRBV5-4 and TRBJ2-3, the full variable domain is ETGVTQSPTHLIKTRGQQVTLRCSSQSGHNTVSWYQQALGQGPQFIFQYYREEENGRGNFPPRFSGLQFPNYSSELNVNALELDDSALYLCASSLAFSDTQYFGPGTRLTVL.